Below are 16 T cell receptor beta chains sequenced from a single sample in a study of blood T cell repertoires in COVID-19. Libraries were prepared by immunoSEQ multiplex PCR; TCRdb keeps only in-frame clonotypes and omits some of them. The repertoire consists of roughly 100,000 clones, with 76% occurring once and the leading ten covering more than 5%. The specimen sequenced was peripheral blood. The receptors here all came from an elderly man with COVID-19, enrolled during active disease.

The chain uses TRBV27 and TRBJ1-5; D gene uncertain. V was trimmed by 3 bases and J by 6 bases, leaving 12 bases between them. The CDR3 consists of 14 residues. The germline V gene encodes CDR1 MNHEY and CDR2 SMNVEV (reference sequence). The CDR3 DNA is TGTGCCAGCAGTTTGGGCCCGGAGGGTCAGCCCCAGCATTTT. It translates to CASSLGPEGQPQHF.

The rearrangement links TRBV24-1 to TRBJ2-3, with unresolved D. V was shortened by 1 base and J by 2 bases, with 3 bases between the two germline ends. The CDR3 extends over 13 amino acids. CDR1 KGHDR and CDR2 SFDVKD come from the germline V gene. This CDR3 reads CATSDFHTDTQYF. The CDR3 DNA reads as TGTGCCACCAGTGATTTCCACACAGATACGCAGTATTTT.

The J gene is TRBJ1-4, the V gene TRBV3-1 (or the pseudogene TRBV3-2); 9 positions agree with TRBD1. V shed 2 bases, J shed 6 bases, and the junction held 1 base outside the gene matches. The CDR3 runs to 14 residues. From germline, CDR1 is LGHDT and CDR2 YNNKEL (reference sequence). In DNA form, the CDR3 reads TGTGCCAGCAGCCAATGGACAGGGGATGAAAAACTGTTTTTT. Amino acids: CASSQWTGDEKLFF.

Only one count was recorded for this clone. This chain links TRBV11-1 with TRBJ1-1; unclear D gene. Germline V gives CDR1 SGHAT, CDR2 FQDESV (reference sequence). This CDR3 has 16 residues. The germline V and J ends were trimmed by 5 bases and 4 bases, with 20 bases remaining between them. CDR3 coding DNA: TGTGCCAGCAGCCGCGGATGGCCATTCCCCAGCACTGAAGCTTTCTTT. This codes for CASSRGWPFPSTEAFF.

The chain links TRBV5-1 to TRBJ2-1, with TRBD2 as a possible D gene (6 bases). Germline values: CDR1 SGHRS, CDR2 YFSETQ. The V gene lost 1 base and the J gene lost 5 bases, with 13 bases spanning the gap. The CDR3 consists of 15 residues. The CDR3 region is CASSLLSGSNNEQFF. The CDR3, as DNA: TGCGCCAGCAGCTTGCTTAGCGGATCCAACAATGAGCAGTTCTTC.

Only a few counts were recorded for this clone. This chain uses TRBV3-1 (or the pseudogene TRBV3-2) with TRBJ1-2, with D perhaps TRBD1 (6 bases). The length of the CDR3 is 14 residues. The ends were cut back, 0 bases at V and 4 bases at J, with 9 bases in the middle. Germline CDR1 LGHDT, CDR2 YNNKEL (reference sequence). Here the CDR3 DNA reads TGTGCCAGCAGCCAAGAAGACAGGACCTATGGCTACACCTTC. This gives the protein CASSQEDRTYGYTF.

The gene calls are TRBV4-1 and TRBJ2-5, with 8 bases that match TRBD2. With 3 bases clipped from V and 5 bases from J, the junction kept 8 bases outside the gene matches. Per the germline V gene, CDR1 is MGHRA and CDR2 is YSYEKL. CDR3 length: 15 residues. The CDR3 spells CASSHPGLAGETQYF. As DNA, the CDR3 is TGCGCCAGCAGCCACCCTGGACTAGCCGGGGAGACCCAGTACTTC.

A single count supports this clone. This chain joins TRBV7-9 and TRBJ1-4, with a possible D match to TRBD1 (6 bases). The germline V and J ends were trimmed by 5 bases and 8 bases, with 18 bases remaining between them. The CDR3 spans 15 residues. The germline V gene encodes CDR1 SEHNR and CDR2 FQNEAQ (reference sequence). CDR3 protein: CASSPTGQSPEKLFF. As DNA, the CDR3 is TGTGCCAGCAGCCCCACAGGGCAGAGCCCCGAAAAACTGTTTTTT. Drawing the rest from reference TRBV7-9 and TRBJ1-4, the complete variable domain is DTGVSQNPRHKITKRGQNVTFRCDPISEHNRLYWYRQTLGQGPEFLTYFQNEAQLEKSRLLSDRFSAERPKGSFSTLEIQRTEQGDSAMYLCASSPTGQSPEKLFFGSGTQLSVL.

The chain couples TRBV6-6 to TRBJ2-1; 7 positions agree with TRBD1. V gave up 5 bases and J gave up 5 bases; unmatched junction bases: 12. CDR3 size: 16 residues. The germline gives CDR1 MNHNY, CDR2 SVGAGI (reference sequence). The CDR3 DNA follows: TGTGCCAGCAGTCTCACCCAGGGGGTCGCCGACAATGAGCAGTTCTTC. Amino acid sequence: CASSLTQGVADNEQFF.

The genes are TRBV10-1 and TRBJ2-1, with TRBD2 identical over 12 bases. CDR3 size: 14 residues. The J segment lost 9 bases and the V segment lost 6 bases, leaving 6 bases of the junction unmatched. Looked up from germline, CDR1 is WNHNN and CDR2 is SYGVQD (reference sequence). The DNA for the CDR3 is TGCGCCAGCAGGAGACTAGCGGGAGTCGGTGAGCAGTTCTTC. Protein: CASRRLAGVGEQFF.

The chain carries TRBV14 and TRBJ2-7; D remains unclear. CDR3 length equals 14 residues. V lost 4 bases to trimming and J lost 0 bases, with 10 bases between them. Germline V gene sequence: CDR1 SGHDN, CDR2 FVKESK. The DNA for the CDR3 is TGTGCCAGCAGCCCGCGGCCCTCCTCCTACGAGCAGTACTTC. Amino acid sequence: CASSPRPSSYEQYF.

The chain uses TRBV11-2 and TRBJ1-6; the match to TRBD1 covers 8 bases. Germline assignment: CDR1 SGHAT and CDR2 FQNNGV. V trimming: 7 bases; J trimming: 0 bases; junction bases outside the gene matches: 5. The CDR3 is 16 amino acids. The CDR3 loop reads CASKRTGSSYNSPLHF. The CDR3 DNA sequence: TGTGCCAGCAAAAGGACAGGGAGCTCCTATAATTCACCCCTCCACTTT.

This CDR3 reads CASRGLAGGASEQFF. DNA for the CDR3: TGTGCCAGCAGGGGACTAGCGGGAGGGGCAAGTGAGCAGTTCTTC. This sequence joins TRBV6-5 and TRBJ2-1; 16 bases are a match to TRBD2. The CDR3 is 15 residues long. V was pared by 6 bases and J by 9 bases, with 5 bases of the junction left unmatched. CDR1 MNHEY and CDR2 SVGAGI come from the germline V gene.

V gene TRBV19 combines with J gene TRBJ2-3; TRBD1 might be the D (6 bases). V lost 0 bases, J lost 2 bases, and 18 bases lay in between. The CDR3 loop spans 18 amino acids. From germline, CDR1 is LNHDA and CDR2 SQIVND (reference sequence). CDR3 sequence reads: CASSIDLGDMVNTDTQYF. Written as DNA, the CDR3 is TGTGCCAGTAGTATAGATCTTGGGGACATGGTGAACACAGATACGCAGTATTTT.

V gene TRBV9 combines with J gene TRBJ1-4; D may be TRBD1 (6 bases). The germline V gene encodes CDR1 SGDLS and CDR2 YYNGEE. V was cut by 4 bases and J by 2 bases, with 15 bases left in between. There are 16 residues in the CDR3. For the CDR3, the DNA is TGTGCCAGCAGCTCAGGGGCAGGGTGGACTAATGAAAAACTGTTTTTT. This sequence encodes CASSSGAGWTNEKLFF.

The chain is built from TRBV10-2 and TRBJ1-2, with TRBD1 matching 8 bases. Unmatched junction bases numbered 8, after V lost 8 bases and J lost 6 bases. Germline CDR1 and CDR2: WSHSY and SAAADI. CDR3 length: 13 residues. The CDR3: CASRYTGGDGYTF. The CDR3 DNA sequence: TGCGCCAGCCGGTATACAGGGGGAGATGGCTACACCTTC.